The clone carrying this TCR beta chain showed up just once. J was trimmed by 2 bases and V by 3 bases; bases with no gene match: 6. There are 16 residues in the CDR3. Germline CDR1 is ENHRY and CDR2 is SYGVKD. Unstimulated Tregs (CD4+CD25+CD127-) and CD4+CD25- non-Tregs were sorted from PBMCs. Using immunoSEQ multiplex PCR, the repertoire was profiled, and TCRdb retains in-frame clones only, with some absent. Of just under 65,000 clones in the sample, less than 98% were seen once. This record comes from a study of Tregs in tolerant kidney transplant recipients. The sample in question was Tregs from blood, obtained before the transplant. The source is a human donor who received a combined kidney and bone marrow transplant. V gene TRBV10-3 combines with J gene TRBJ2-3; 9 positions match TRBD2. CDR3 amino acids: CAISDPTSGLTDTQYF. Here the CDR3 DNA reads TGTGCCATCAGTGACCCGACTAGCGGACTCACAGATACGCAGTATTTT.